The 27 T cell receptor beta chains below were found in one sample sequenced in a study of T cells in Graves' hyperthyroidism and ophthalmopathy. TCR beta CDR3 sequences were amplified from RNA transcripts. A set of HTBI primers served as the primers for a first-round RT-PCR of the TCR CDR3. One entry per CDR3 protein results from TCRdb running MiXCR on the multiplex PCR reads. The sample gives 360,000 or so distinct CDR3 sequences, approximately 19% of which show up once; 3.7% is in the top ten. The specimen sequenced was blood. These receptors were taken from a woman between 18 and 29 years old with Graves' hyperthyroidism.

In this sample, this clonotype turned up many times. A much larger clone sits a single nucleotide away, making a read error possible. This chain joins TRBV6-1 and TRBJ2-5, with 7 bases lining up with TRBD2. Germline CDR1 reads MNHNS; CDR2 reads SASEGT. The V gene end was trimmed by 7 bases and the J gene end by 2 bases; junction bases not matched to a gene: 13. CDR3 length equals 16 residues. CDR3 protein: CASTTPILAKQETQYF. In DNA, the CDR3 is TGTGCCAGCACCACGCCCATACTAGCGAAACAAGAGACCCAGTACTTC.

This clonotype was picked up many times. The chain links TRBV12-3 or TRBV12-4 to TRBJ1-1; D gene ambiguous. Between the trimmed V and J ends, which lost 1 base and 11 bases, there was a span of 8 bases. The CDR3 has 11 residues. The CDR3 coding sequence is TGTGCCAGCAGTTTAGGACCTGGGGCTTTCTTT. It codes for CASSLGPGAFF.

This clonotype was recorded a few times. The chain uses TRBV13 and TRBJ1-2; 8 bases are shared with TRBD1. V dropped 3 bases and J dropped 4; count of bases not matched to a gene: 10. Germline V gene data show CDR1 as PRHDT and CDR2 as FYEKMQ (reference sequence). The CDR3 covers 16 residues. Here the CDR3 reads CASSLPSTGAGYGYTF. The CDR3 DNA sequence: TGTGCCAGCAGCTTGCCTTCGACAGGGGCTGGCTATGGCTACACCTTC.

This clonotype has more than one count but fewer than ten. This chain joins TRBV5-1 and TRBJ2-7; 14 bases are shared with TRBD2. Germline lookup yields CDR1 SGHRS and CDR2 YFSETQ. After removal of 1 base from V and 0 bases from J, the junction contained 3 bases not matched to a gene. The CDR3 is made up of 17 amino acids. CDR3 residues: CASSLSGTSGSSYEQYF. In DNA, the CDR3 is TGCGCCAGCAGCTTGTCAGGGACTAGCGGGAGCTCCTACGAGCAGTACTTC.

This clonotype showed up many times. This chain uses TRBV5-1 with TRBJ2-7; D may be TRBD1 (5 bases). V was clipped by 4 bases and J by 3 bases, with 11 bases between them. Germline CDR1 reads SGHRS; CDR2 reads YFSETQ. There are 13 residues in the CDR3. This CDR3 reads CASSKGRIYEQYF. The DNA of the CDR3 is TGCGCCAGCAGCAAGGGGCGCATCTACGAGCAGTACTTC.

This clonotype was seen many times. The V and J genes are TRBV12-3 or TRBV12-4 and TRBJ2-7, with no clear D. The V gene lost 3 bases and the J gene lost 2 bases, with 5 bases spanning the gap. This CDR3 region has 12 residues. The CDR3 nucleotides read TGTGCCAGCAGTTTTGGTCCCTACGAGCAGTACTTC. Translation: CASSFGPYEQYF.

This clonotype was detected a few times. The V and J genes are TRBV4-1 and TRBJ1-5; D not certain. Per germline, CDR1 MGHRA and CDR2 YSYEKL. The CDR3 covers 13 residues. V lost 4 bases to trimming and J lost 7 bases, with 11 bases between them. In nucleotides, the CDR3 is TGCGCCAGCAGCCCGCTAGGATTCCAGCCCCAGCATTTT. Amino acid sequence: CASSPLGFQPQHF.

This clonotype was seen a handful of times. This may arise from a read error, as a much more abundant clone is one base away. The chain has TRBV11-2 and TRBJ1-3, with D maybe TRBD1 (6 bases). This CDR3 comprises 16 residues. Germline assignment: CDR1 SGHAT and CDR2 FQNNGV. CDR3 sequence (DNA): TGTGCCAGCAGCTTAGGGGGGGCCCAGGCTGGAAACACCATATGTTTT. This translates into CASSLGGAQAGNTICF.

This clonotype was recorded many times. The chain uses TRBV15 and TRBJ1-1, with D unclear. Trimming removed 1 base at V and 3 bases at J, with 12 bases between. CDR1 is LNHNV and CDR2 is YYDKDF in the germline V gene (reference sequence). The CDR3 totals 15 residues. The CDR3 DNA reads TGTGCCACCAGCAGAGTAAGAGTTAGGGACACTGAAGCTTTCTTT. Protein product: CATSRVRVRDTEAFF.

V gene TRBV20-1 combines with J gene TRBJ2-5, with 8 bases aligning to TRBD2. The length of the CDR3 is 15 residues. From germline, CDR1 is DFQATT and CDR2 SNEGSKA (reference sequence). Trimming took 5 bases from V and 0 from J; bases not matched to a gene: 8. CDR3 DNA sequence: TGCAGTGCTGGGGGCCAGCGGGGGTACCAAGAGACCCAGTACTTC. This encodes CSAGGQRGYQETQYF.

This clonotype was seen ten or more times. This sequence joins TRBV6-2 or TRBV6-3 and TRBJ1-5; unclear D gene. V lost 5 bases, J lost 0 bases, and 8 bases lay in between. Germline V gives CDR1 MNHEY, CDR2 SVGEGT. The CDR3 loop spans 14 amino acids. CDR3 region: CASSQTLSNQPQHF. The CDR3 coding sequence is TGTGCCAGCAGTCAGACACTTAGCAATCAGCCCCAGCATTTT.

Details on this clonotype: A much larger clone differs by one base, so this may be a read error. The V call is TRBV6-1, the J call TRBJ2-7; no reliable D call. V was clipped by 6 bases and J by 3 bases, with 12 bases between them. The CDR3 runs to 13 residues. The germline V gene has CDR1 MNHNS and CDR2 SASEGT. This CDR3 is CASSHPGFYEQYF. The CDR3 DNA is TGTGCCAGCAGCCACCCGGGCTTCTACGAGCAGTACTTC.

This clonotype was detected many times. The chain uses TRBV7-8 and TRBJ2-7; D may be TRBD1 or TRBD2 (7 bases each). The V gene's germline CDR1 is SGHVS and CDR2 FQNEAQ. This CDR3 contains 14 residues. Trimming removed 4 bases at V and 4 bases at J, with 14 bases between. CDR3 in amino acids: CASSYQGGSYEQYF. The CDR3 DNA reads TGTGCCAGCAGCTACCAGGGGGGGAGTTACGAGCAGTACTTC. The full variable domain, its missing parts supplied by reference TRBV7-8 and TRBJ2-7, is GAGVSQSPRYKVAKRGQDVALRCDPISGHVSLFWYQQALGQGPEFLTYFQNEAQLDKSGLPSDRFFAERPEGSVSTLKIQRTQQEDSAVYLCASSYQGGSYEQYFGPGTRLTVT.

J is TRBJ2-5 and V is TRBV11-2, with unresolved D. CDR3 length equals 14 residues. V lost 7 bases and J 2 bases, leaving 14 bases between the germline ends. Germline CDR1 SGHAT, CDR2 FQNNGV. The CDR3 spells CASTKSLLQETQYF. CDR3 DNA sequence: TGTGCCAGCACCAAGTCCTTATTGCAAGAGACCCAGTACTTC. The variable domain in full, completed from reference TRBV11-2 and TRBJ2-5, reads EAGVAQSPRYKIIEKRQSVAFWCNPISGHATLYWYQQILGQGPKLLIQFQNNGVVDDSQLPKDRFSAERLKGVDSTLKIQPAKLEDSAVYLCASTKSLLQETQYFGPGTRLLVL.

This rearrangement joins TRBV20-1 to TRBJ1-2, with TRBD1 identical over 7 bases. The CDR3 covers 10 residues. Per the germline V gene, CDR1 is DFQATT and CDR2 is SNEGSKA (reference sequence). Trimming took 6 bases from V and 8 from J; bases not matched to a gene: 3. The CDR3 DNA is TGCAGTGCCGACAGGGAGGGCTACACCTTC. Amino acid sequence: CSADREGYTF.

This clonotype has a count of ten or more. CDR3: CASRPTVPYGYTF. The CDR3 bases are TGTGCCAGCAGGCCCACCGTCCCCTATGGCTACACCTTC. This sequence joins TRBV12-3 or TRBV12-4 and TRBJ1-2; D gene unclear. Trimming removed 6 bases at V and 4 bases at J, with 12 bases between. The CDR3 sequence is 13 residues long.

The chain carries TRBV5-1 and TRBJ2-5, with 7 bases matching TRBD1. The junction had 7 bases not matched to a gene; V was cut back by 0 bases and J by 5 bases. This CDR3 contains 15 residues. Germline-derived CDR1 and CDR2 are SGHRS and YFSETQ. In DNA form, the CDR3 reads TGCGCCAGCAGCTTGGAGGGGGCGAACGGGGAGACCCAGTACTTC. Translating it yields CASSLEGANGETQYF. The full variable domain, rest sourced from reference TRBV5-1 and TRBJ2-5, is KAGVTQTPRYLIKTRGQQVTLSCSPISGHRSVSWYQQTPGQGLQFLFEYFSETQRNKGNFPGRFSGRQFSNSRSEMNVSTLELGDSALYLCASSLEGANGETQYFGPGTRLLVL.

This clonotype was seen at least ten times. The V call is TRBV29-1, the J call TRBJ1-1; TRBD1 is a possible D gene (5 bases). The CDR3 sequence is 15 residues long. The germline V and J ends were trimmed by 6 bases and 1 base, with 18 bases remaining between them. Looked up from germline, CDR1 is SQVTM and CDR2 is ANQGSEA. The CDR3 coding sequence is TGCAGCGTACCTTCCCGGGGACTTAGGAACACTGAAGCTTTCTTT. Translation gives CSVPSRGLRNTEAFF.

This clonotype was seen repeatedly, ten times or more. This rearrangement joins TRBV6-5 to TRBJ1-1, with D maybe TRBD1 (5 bases). The V gene's germline CDR1 is MNHEY and CDR2 SVGAGI. The V gene lost 2 bases and the J gene lost 8 bases, with 12 bases spanning the gap. CDR3 size: 13 residues. This CDR3 is CASSYPGSGEAFF. In nucleotides, the CDR3 is TGTGCCAGCAGTTACCCCGGGTCAGGGGAAGCTTTCTTT.

This clonotype has ten or more counts. The genes are TRBV9 and TRBJ2-5; D is uncertain. The ends were cut back, 4 bases at V and 4 bases at J, with 11 bases in the middle. Germline V gene lookup returns CDR1 SGDLS and CDR2 YYNGEE. The length of the CDR3 is 13 residues. The CDR3 DNA sequence: TGTGCCAGCAGCCTTGGGGTCGGAGAGACCCAGTACTTC. As protein: CASSLGVGETQYF.

In its sample, this clonotype was seen many times. The rearrangement links TRBV20-1 to TRBJ1-1, with 8 bases aligning to TRBD1. Trimming at V came to 6 bases and at J to 1 base, leaving 10 bases not matched to a gene. From germline, CDR1 is DFQATT and CDR2 SNEGSKA (reference sequence). This CDR3 is 15 amino acids long. CDR3 in amino acids: CSAPRTGRGNTEAFF. The CDR3 region has the DNA TGCAGTGCCCCCCGGACAGGGCGGGGGAACACTGAAGCTTTCTTT.

This clonotype was detected many times. V is TRBV7-2 and J is TRBJ2-7; TRBD1 might be the D (5 bases). V lost 5 bases to trimming and J lost 2 bases, with 16 bases between them. From germline, CDR1 is SGHTA and CDR2 FQGNSA. The CDR3 has 15 amino acids. Written as DNA, the CDR3 is TGTGCCAGCAGCACCGGACGCCAGGGAACCTACGAGCAGTACTTC. Encoded protein: CASSTGRQGTYEQYF.

This clonotype was detected a few times. Since the CDR3 does not end with the conserved phenylalanine or tryptophan, this likely comes from a read error. The rearrangement links TRBV29-1 to TRBJ1-3; D unresolved. The CDR3 sequence is 17 residues long. Trimming pared 0 bases from V and 1 base from J, leaving 16 bases between. Germline CDR1 reads SQVTM; CDR2 reads ANQGSEA. The CDR3 DNA reads as TGCAGCGTTGAAGATCGAAGGGATGGGAGGTCTGGAAACACCATATATTAT. Residues: CSVEDRRDGRSGNTIYY.

This clonotype was counted at least ten times. The chain carries TRBV12-3 or TRBV12-4 and TRBJ1-1; D perhaps matches TRBD1 (5 bases). This CDR3 comprises 15 residues. V was cut by 6 bases and J by 1 base, with 15 bases left in between. CDR3 in amino acids: CASSPGPPWNTEAFF. In DNA, the CDR3 is TGTGCCAGCAGCCCGGGACCGCCATGGAACACTGAAGCTTTCTTT.

This clonotype was seen at least ten times. V usage is TRBV5-5 and J usage is TRBJ2-5, with D perhaps matching TRBD1 (6 bases). Trimming left V 1 base short and J 3 bases short, with 13 bases between. CDR1 and CDR2 from the germline V gene are SGHKS and YYEKEE (reference sequence). The CDR3 runs to 15 residues. The DNA for the CDR3 is TGTGCCAGCAGCTTGTTGGACAGCCCCAAAGAGACCCAGTACTTC. This encodes CASSLLDSPKETQYF.

About this clonotype itself: The conserved phenylalanine or tryptophan is not found at the CDR3 terminus, so this likely reflects a read error. The rearrangement joins TRBV30 to TRBJ1-5; no reliable D call. Germline lookup yields CDR1 GTSNPN and CDR2 SVGIG (reference sequence). The CDR3 has 12 amino acids. For the CDR3, the DNA is TGTGCCTGTAGTGCTAGGAATCAGCCCCAGCATTAT. Protein product: CACSARNQPQHY.

This clonotype was seen many times. The rearrangement links TRBV28 to TRBJ2-5; possibly TRBD1 for D (6 bases). Germline V gene sequence: CDR1 MDHEN, CDR2 SYDVKM. CDR3 size: 14 residues. The V gene lost 4 bases and the J gene lost 7 bases, with 16 bases spanning the gap. Here the CDR3 DNA reads TGTGCCAGCAGTTGGGCGGACAGAGGCCCGACCCAGTACTTC. Its translation is CASSWADRGPTQYF.